What follows is one T cell receptor (beta chain) and its context. What it binds is not known. The CDR3 is 16 residues long. Trimming shortened V by 1 base and J by 0 bases, and 13 bases separated the two germline ends. CDR1 and CDR2 (germline): SGHDT, YYEEEE. Anyone with autoimmune disease history or systemic immunosuppression was excluded. These data belong to a study of OX40 agonist ivuxolimab in advanced cancers. Overall study: Patients received ivuxolimab, an agonistic anti-OX40 (CD134) antibody. The dose-escalation group included hepatocellular carcinoma, melanoma, renal cell carcinoma and head and neck cancer.

The study, taken as a whole, reports: Dose levels from 0.1 to 3.0 mg/kg saw CD4+ and CD8+ blood T cells expand clonally by week 6.

This table comes from immunoSEQ multiplex PCR, and its TCRdb copy is limited to in-frame clones, with some not included. Here the sample spans fewer than 25,000 clones, about 75% being singletons. The TCR was taken from an adult with an advanced solid tumor such as melanoma, head and neck, liver or kidney cancer. This material consisted of CD4+ or CD8+ T cells sorted from blood, taken in a trial of the OX40 agonist ivuxolimab. This chain joins TRBV5-6 and TRBJ1-2; D remains ambiguous. CDR3 sequence reads: CASSLYYSQANYGYTF. In nucleotides, the CDR3 is TGTGCCAGCAGCTTGTACTATTCGCAGGCTAACTATGGCTACACCTTC.